This T cell receptor (beta chain) is from a study of T cells in Graves' hyperthyroidism and ophthalmopathy. This clonotype was recorded at least ten times. The target antigen is unknown. Using RNA transcripts as the source, TCR beta CDR3 regions were amplified. HTBI primers were the set used in a first-round RT-PCR of the TCR CDR3. Each CDR3 protein is one row after TCRdb ran MiXCR on the multiplex PCR reads. The sample comprises 300,000 to 500,000 distinct CDR3 sequences, roughly an eighth of which are singletons, and approximately 29% rests with the top ten. Trimming took 3 bases from V and 0 from J, leaving 9 bases between them. CDR1 and CDR2 (germline): DFQATT, SNEGSKA (reference sequence). CDR3 length: 14 residues. Study-wide results and limits: Classification by a 13 V-J model distinguished ophthalmopathy from stable hyperthyroidism. Blood held most thyroid clonotypes expanded above 0.001 frequency.

Sequenced: blood. The V call is TRBV20-1, the J call TRBJ2-1; D not resolved. This receptor was obtained from a man aged 50-59 years with Graves' ophthalmopathy. The CDR3 bases are TGCAGTGCTAGGTTGCTGGCCTCCTACAATGAGCAGTTCTTC. Amino acids: CSARLLASYNEQFF.